Following are 20 T cell receptor beta chains from one sample sequenced in a study of molecular identifiers for immune sequencing clone quantification (dated by TCRdb to between 2017 and 2018). Library method: PCR. Sequencing instrument: Illumina MiSeq. TCRdb reanalyzed the raw reads on its own, using fastp at Q25 for trimming and MiXCR for clone calling, and kept in-frame beta chains. Merged by CDR3 protein, the rows form single entries marked with the most common genes and DNA. The sample table holds some 40,000 distinct CDR3 sequences, of which around 20% were seen once. Less than 9% of the sample lies in the top ten. Sequenced sample: naive CD8+ T cells from blood, with Jurkat cell RNA spiked in. The cell subset or site label on this specimen signifies: FACS-sorted CD8+CD4-CCR7+CD45RA+ naive T cells. Every receptor here comes from a human donor in good health. Some libraries in this study had Jurkat cell RNA spiked in.

Details on this clonotype: This may be a read error, as it is one base from a much larger clone. The V call is TRBV29-1, the J call TRBJ2-2, with TRBD2 identical over 8 bases. With V trimmed by 7 bases and J by 4 bases, 20 bases remained unmatched. CDR1 is SQVTM and CDR2 is ANQGSEA in the germline V gene. This CDR3 contains 18 residues. The CDR3 nucleotides are TGCAGCGCCTCGTGGGTAGCGGGATCCACGAGGGTCACCGGGGAGCTGTTTTTT. Encoded protein: CSASWVAGSTRVTGELFF.

This clonotype was recorded at least ten times. The chain has TRBV7-6 and TRBJ1-1; D unclear. The CDR3 is 13 residues long. The V end was cut by 6 bases, the J end by 0 bases, with 8 bases between. CDR1 and CDR2 (germline): SGHVS, FNYEAQ. CDR3 sequence (DNA): TGTGCCAGCAGGGGCGCGATGAACACTGAAGCTTTCTTT. Amino acids: CASRGAMNTEAFF.

Worth noting for this clonotype: A much larger clone differs from this one at a single base, so this may be a read error. V and J are TRBV28 and TRBJ2-6; D is unclear. The CDR3 runs to 14 residues. The V and J ends lost 3 bases and 5 bases respectively, with 8 bases between them. From germline, CDR1 is MDHEN and CDR2 SYDVKM. The CDR3 region has the DNA TGTGCCAGCAGTTTCTCCACTAGGGCCAACGTCCTGACTTTC. This translates into CASSFSTRANVLTF.

The table lists this clonotype with many counts. The rearrangement joins TRBV10-3 to TRBJ1-2; 8 bases agree with TRBD1. The CDR3 sequence is 15 residues long. CDR1 and CDR2 from the germline V gene are ENHRY and SYGVKD. V lost 10 bases and J lost 8; bases outside the gene matches: 18. The CDR3 sequence: CATEAEKGQGNGYTF. The CDR3 bases are TGTGCCACCGAAGCAGAAAAAGGACAGGGCAACGGCTACACCTTC.

This clonotype was seen more than once but under ten times. The chain employs TRBV29-1 and TRBJ2-5, with D unclear. This CDR3 has 13 amino acids. Between the trimmed V and J ends, which lost 3 bases and 5 bases, there was a span of 13 bases. Germline V gene sequence: CDR1 SQVTM, CDR2 ANQGSEA. The CDR3 DNA is TGCAGCGTTGATGGTAGTATAGGGGAGACCCAGTACTTC. Its translation is CSVDGSIGETQYF.

This clonotype was counted at least ten times. The V gene is TRBV3-1, the J gene TRBJ2-7; D not resolved. CDR1 is LGHDT and CDR2 is YNNKEL in the germline V gene (reference sequence). V was trimmed by 9 bases and J by 5 bases, leaving 8 bases between them. This CDR3 is 10 amino acids long. The CDR3 sequence: CARTLDEQYF. The CDR3 DNA follows: TGTGCCAGAACATTGGACGAGCAGTACTTC.

This clonotype was observed at least ten times. The chain joins TRBV15 to TRBJ2-2, with 7 positions matching TRBD1. With V trimmed by 4 bases and J by 4 bases, 6 bases remained unmatched. The CDR3 length is 15 residues. Germline V lookup: CDR1 LNHNV, CDR2 YYDKDF (reference sequence). The CDR3 here is CATSIGQEITGELFF. CDR3 coding DNA: TGTGCCACCAGCATTGGACAGGAGATCACCGGGGAGCTGTTTTTT.

V gene TRBV19 combines with J gene TRBJ2-1; the match to TRBD1 covers 9 bases. Germline-derived CDR1 and CDR2 are LNHDA and SQIVND (reference sequence). The CDR3 covers 13 residues. With V trimmed by 5 bases and J by 10 bases, 6 bases remained unmatched. The CDR3 DNA sequence: TGTGCCAGTAGTTTTGGGACAGGGAAGGAGCAGTTCTTC. Translating gives CASSFGTGKEQFF.

V and J are TRBV7-6 and TRBJ2-2; no firm D call. The CDR3 sequence is 14 residues long. V gave up 2 bases and J gave up 1 base, with 5 bases separating them. Germline V CDR1 and CDR2: SGHVS, FNYEAQ. CDR3 region: CASSLYQNTGELFF. In nucleotides, the CDR3 is TGTGCCAGCAGCTTATACCAGAACACCGGGGAGCTGTTTTTT.

This clonotype was detected ten times or more. This chain joins TRBV4-3 and TRBJ2-7, with 7 bases fitting TRBD1. The germline V gene has CDR1 LGHNA and CDR2 YSLEER. V shed 0 bases, J shed 3 bases, and the junction held 5 bases outside the gene matches. The CDR3 extends over 15 amino acids. The DNA of the CDR3 is TGCGCCAGCAGCCAAGATAGGGCAGGGGGCTACGAGCAGTACTTC. Its translation: CASSQDRAGGYEQYF.

This clonotype appeared many times. The junction and the germline gene differ at one end; a read error may be behind it. The chain carries TRBV6-5 and TRBJ2-5; D ambiguous. Germline V gene data show CDR1 as MNHEY and CDR2 as SVGAGI. This CDR3 has 15 amino acids. The CDR3: CVSRIDTLGQETQYF. The CDR3, as DNA: TGTGTCAGCAGGATCGACACCTTGGGCCAAGAGACCCAGTACTTC.

In regard to this clonotype: One base away lies a much larger clone, so this may be a sequencing read error. V and J are TRBV4-3 and TRBJ2-1; no clear D gene. CDR1 LGHNA and CDR2 YSLEER come from the germline V gene. The CDR3 loop spans 12 amino acids. CDR3 residues: CASSQDSNERFF. The CDR3 DNA is TGCGCCAGCAGCCAAGATTCGAATGAGCGGTTCTTC.

This clonotype was counted ten times or more. The V gene is TRBV13, the J gene TRBJ2-3; D unresolved. V was cut by 2 bases and J by 9 bases, with 15 bases left in between. Germline CDR1 PRHDT, CDR2 FYEKMQ (reference sequence). This CDR3 comprises 14 residues. The CDR3 DNA is TGTGCCAGCAGCTTATCCGGGCGAGGCGAGACGCAGTATTTT. Protein product: CASSLSGRGETQYF.

This clonotype occurred many times. The V call is TRBV15, the J call TRBJ1-5; 7 bases align to TRBD1. There are 15 residues in the CDR3. The germline CDR1 and CDR2 sequences are LNHNV and YYDKDF (reference sequence). With V trimmed by 0 bases and J by 7 bases, 6 bases remained unmatched. The CDR3 region is CATSRDLGGGQPQHF. CDR3 DNA sequence: TGTGCCACCAGCAGAGATCTTGGAGGGGGCCAGCCCCAGCATTTT.

With regard to this clonotype: A much more abundant neighbour one base away suggests this may be a read error. V gene TRBV5-1 combines with J gene TRBJ1-1, with 7 positions matching TRBD1. The germline V gene has CDR1 SGHRS and CDR2 YFSETQ. The trim removed 2 bases at V and 2 bases at J, leaving 15 bases unmatched. The CDR3 is 18 residues long. The CDR3 nucleotides are TGCGCCAGCAGCTTCCCCGATTATATGGCAGGGGGAAACACTGAAGCTTTCTTT. Translating it yields CASSFPDYMAGGNTEAFF. The variable domain in full, completed from reference TRBV5-1 and TRBJ1-1, reads KAGVTQTPRYLIKTRGQQVTLSCSPISGHRSVSWYQQTPGQGLQFLFEYFSETQRNKGNFPGRFSGRQFSNSRSEMNVSTLELGDSALYLCASSFPDYMAGGNTEAFFGQGTRLTVV.

In its sample, this clonotype was seen many times. The CDR3 nucleotides are TGCGCCAGCGCCCCGGGACTAACCTACGAGCAGTACTTC. Translating gives CASAPGLTYEQYF. V is TRBV4-3 and J is TRBJ2-7; the match to TRBD2 covers 7 bases. V was clipped by 8 bases and J by 2 bases; unmatched bases: 6. The CDR3 sequence is 13 residues long. The germline CDR1 and CDR2 sequences are LGHNA and YSLEER.

Details on this clonotype: A junction boundary mismatches the germline segment, possibly from a read error. The chain links TRBV28 to TRBJ2-7; 7 bases align to TRBD2. Per the germline V gene, CDR1 is MDHEN and CDR2 is SYDVKM. The CDR3 length is 13 residues. The DNA for the CDR3 is TGTGCCAGCAGTTGGACTAGTGCCAACGAGCAGTGCTTC. Its protein product is CASSWTSANEQCF.

This clonotype came up a few times. The chain employs TRBV4-1 and TRBJ2-1, with 13 bases lining up with TRBD2. The germline gives CDR1 MGHRA, CDR2 YSYEKL. CDR3 length equals 15 residues. Losses at the gene ends were 4 bases for V and 10 bases for J; bases not matched to a gene: 7. The DNA of the CDR3 is TGCGCCAGCAGCCTAGGGGGACTAGCGGGAAACGAGCAGTTCTTC. Translating gives CASSLGGLAGNEQFF.

The chain couples TRBV13 to TRBJ2-5, with D perhaps matching TRBD1 (6 bases). V was shortened by 5 bases and J by 7 bases, with 23 bases between the two germline ends. CDR3 length: 16 amino acids. Germline values: CDR1 PRHDT, CDR2 FYEKMQ (reference sequence). The CDR3: CASSTRRDTVLGTQYF. CDR3 DNA: TGTGCCAGCAGCACTAGACGGGACACCGTACTTGGGACCCAGTACTTC.

A word on this clonotype: This may stem from a read error, because a much larger clone lies one nucleotide away. The V gene is TRBV28, the J gene TRBJ2-7; D remains ambiguous. Germline CDR1 is MDHEN and CDR2 is SYDVKM. The CDR3 length is 13 residues. V was trimmed by 6 bases and J by 4 bases, leaving 13 bases between them. CDR3 DNA sequence: TGTGCCAGCAGACCTATTGACAAGTACGAGCAGTACTTC. The encoded protein is CASRPIDKYEQYF.